The present T cell receptor (beta chain) was sequenced within a study of T cell changes during pregnancy in multiple sclerosis. TCRdb's copy holds only in-frame clones and misses some; the assay was immunoSEQ multiplex PCR. The sample lists 73,000 or so clones, roughly 90% seen once, with more than 8% in the top ten. This sequence was found in a female donor in good health, enrolled as a control in a pregnancy study. This sample comprised peripheral blood, obtained after pregnancy.

Here the CDR3 DNA reads TGTGCCAGCAGACTCAGGGTTGGAGATCAGCCCCAGCATTTT. Translating it yields CASRLRVGDQPQHF. V and J are TRBV7-2 and TRBJ1-5, with a tentative D call TRBD1 (5 bases). Between the trimmed V and J ends, which lost 6 bases and 5 bases, there was a span of 14 bases. The germline CDR1 and CDR2 sequences are SGHTA and FQGNSA. This CDR3 region has 14 residues.